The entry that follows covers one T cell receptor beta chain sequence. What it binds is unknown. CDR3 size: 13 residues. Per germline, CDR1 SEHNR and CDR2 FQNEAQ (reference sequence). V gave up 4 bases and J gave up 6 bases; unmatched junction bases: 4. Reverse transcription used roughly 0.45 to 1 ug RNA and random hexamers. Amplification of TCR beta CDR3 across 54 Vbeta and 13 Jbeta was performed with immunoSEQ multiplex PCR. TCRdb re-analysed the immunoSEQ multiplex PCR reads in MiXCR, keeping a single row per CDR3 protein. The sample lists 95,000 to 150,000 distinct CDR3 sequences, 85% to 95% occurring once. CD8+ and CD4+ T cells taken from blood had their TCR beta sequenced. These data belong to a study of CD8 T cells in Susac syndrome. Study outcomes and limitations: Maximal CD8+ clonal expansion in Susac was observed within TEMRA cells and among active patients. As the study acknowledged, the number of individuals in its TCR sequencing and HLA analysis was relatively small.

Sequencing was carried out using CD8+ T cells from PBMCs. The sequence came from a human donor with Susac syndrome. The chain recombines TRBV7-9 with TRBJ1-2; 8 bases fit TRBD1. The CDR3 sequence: CASSSDRGNGYTF. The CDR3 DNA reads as TGTGCCAGCAGCTCAGACAGGGGTAATGGCTACACCTTC.